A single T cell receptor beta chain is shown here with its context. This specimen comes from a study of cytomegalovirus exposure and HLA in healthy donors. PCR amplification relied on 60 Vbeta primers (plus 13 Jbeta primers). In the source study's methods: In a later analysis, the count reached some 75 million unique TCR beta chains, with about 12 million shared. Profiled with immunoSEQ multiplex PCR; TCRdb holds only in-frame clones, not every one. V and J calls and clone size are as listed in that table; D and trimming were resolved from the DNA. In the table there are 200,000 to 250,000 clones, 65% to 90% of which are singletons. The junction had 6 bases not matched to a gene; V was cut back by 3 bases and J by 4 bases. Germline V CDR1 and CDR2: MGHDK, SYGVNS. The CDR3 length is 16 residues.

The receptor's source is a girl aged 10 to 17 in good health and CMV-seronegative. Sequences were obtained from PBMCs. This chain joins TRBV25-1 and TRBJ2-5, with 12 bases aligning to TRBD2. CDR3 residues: CASSDPGLAGRETQYF. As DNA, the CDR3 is TGTGCCAGCAGTGACCCAGGACTAGCGGGACGAGAGACCCAGTACTTC.